Listed below are T cell receptor beta chains from one sample, sequenced in a study of shared clonotypes between healthy human individuals. Profiling relied on immunoSEQ multiplex PCR, and the TCRdb table lists in-frame clones only, not all of them. This sample has about 2 million clones, with 90% to 95% found just once. The material sequenced was naive CD4+ T cells sorted from blood. Source of these receptors: a man between 18 and 29 years old in good health. CDR3s include the opening cysteine and the closing phenylalanine or tryptophan. D genes are given only for firm matches. Part of the rows lack a size; the others show once, few, many or a class for expanded clones.

>-|TRBV7-2|TRBD1|TRBJ1-2
CASTKQGAWGYTF
TGTGCCAGCACCAAACAGGGGGCTTGGGGCTACACCTTC
>-|TRBV21-1|-|TRBJ2-3
CASSKVGRTATDTQYF
TGTGCCAGCAGCAAAGTGGGCAGGACAGCCACAGATACGCAGTATTTT
>-|TRBV4-1|-|TRBJ2-1
CASTVGGPYNEQFF
TGCGCCAGCACGGTTGGGGGACCCTACAATGAGCAGTTCTTC
>-|TRBV5-4|TRBD1|TRBJ1-6
CASSSTGQDNSPLHF
TGTGCCAGCAGCTCCACGGGACAGGATAATTCACCCCTCCACTTT
>once|TRBV5-1|TRBD1|TRBJ1-2
CASGPGQGTVDGYTF
TGCGCCAGCGGACCGGGACAGGGCACAGTGGATGGCTACACCTTC
>-|TRBV5-1|TRBD1|TRBJ1-1
CASSLEGQKNTEAFF
TGCGCCAGCAGCTTGGAGGGACAGAAAAACACTGAAGCTTTCTTT
>-|TRBV18|-|TRBJ1-6
CASSRGAVERLHF
TGTGCCAGCTCAAGAGGCGCTGTAGAACGCCTCCACTTT
>-|TRBV18|TRBD1|TRBJ2-5
CASSSQTGGQETQYF
TGTGCCAGCTCAAGTCAGACAGGGGGCCAAGAGACCCAGTACTTC
>-|TRBV19|TRBD1|TRBJ2-7
CASSADRGIPYEQYF
TGTGCCAGTAGTGCTGACAGGGGAATCCCCTACGAGCAGTACTTC
>-|TRBV5-1|-|TRBJ2-2
CASSLLTPGTGELFF
TGCGCCAGCAGCTTGTTAACCCCCGGGACCGGGGAGCTGTTTTTT
>-|TRBV18|-|TRBJ1-4
CASSPRDAGEKLFF
TGTGCCAGCTCACCAAGAGACGCGGGTGAAAAACTGTTTTTT
>-|TRBV9|-|TRBJ2-7
CASSVEGGAPGEQYF
TGTGCCAGCAGCGTAGAAGGGGGGGCGCCCGGCGAGCAGTACTTC
>-|TRBV6-1|-|TRBJ1-3
CASSDMTTIYF
TGTGCCAGCAGTGATATGACCACCATATATTTT
>-|TRBV28|-|TRBJ2-1
CASSPEGRAHYNEQFF
TGTGCCAGCAGTCCCGAGGGAAGGGCGCACTACAATGAGCAGTTCTTC
>-|TRBV7-3|TRBD2|TRBJ2-2
CASSPPGLAGNTGELFF
TGTGCCAGCAGCCCGCCTGGACTAGCGGGGAACACCGGGGAGCTGTTTTTT
>-|TRBV6-6|-|TRBJ1-1
CASTHSGQRGSEAFF
TGTGCCAGCACCCACTCTGGGCAGAGGGGCTCTGAAGCTTTCTTT
>once|TRBV27|-|TRBJ2-7
CASSSLGTLGSYEQYF
TGTGCCAGCAGTTCACTTGGGACGCTCGGTTCCTACGAGCAGTACTTC
>-|TRBV18|TRBD2|TRBJ2-3
CASSPGLAGAGDTQYF
TGTGCCAGCTCACCGGGACTAGCGGGGGCAGGCGATACGCAGTATTTT
>-|TRBV29-1|-|TRBJ1-2
CSGASGIRDGYTF
TGCAGCGGCGCATCCGGGATCCGCGATGGCTACACCTTC
>-|TRBV10-3|TRBD2|TRBJ2-1
CAISESSGRSENEQFF
TGTGCCATCAGTGAGTCAAGCGGGAGGTCAGAGAATGAGCAGTTCTTC
>-|TRBV2|-|TRBJ2-3
CASSELGTDTQYF
TGTGCCAGCAGTGAACTGGGAACAGATACGCAGTATTTT
>once|TRBV9|-|TRBJ2-5
CASSEVSGETQYF
TGTGCCAGCAGCGAGGTCTCGGGGGAGACCCAGTACTTC
>-|TRBV5-1|-|TRBJ2-6
CASSLDLGANVLTF
TGCGCCAGCAGTTTAGATTTGGGGGCCAACGTCCTGACTTTC
>-|TRBV5-4|TRBD2|TRBJ2-1
CASSNLSGASSYNEQFF
TGTGCCAGCAGCAACCTAAGCGGGGCTAGCTCCTACAATGAGCAGTTCTTC
>-|TRBV4-2|-|TRBJ2-1
CASSPLSGSYNEQFF
TGTGCCAGCAGCCCCCTGAGCGGCTCCTACAATGAGCAGTTCTTC
>-|TRBV2|-|TRBJ2-2
CASNLLDSITGELFF
TGTGCCAGCAATTTACTGGACTCCATCACCGGGGAGCTGTTTTTT
>-|TRBV6-1|TRBD1|TRBJ2-2
CATTTGFFVPGELFF
TGTGCCACTACGACAGGGTTTTTTGTGCCCGGGGAGCTGTTTTTT
>-|TRBV5-1|TRBD1|TRBJ1-6
CASSYGTGDSPLHF
TGCGCCAGCAGCTACGGGACAGGGGATTCACCCCTCCACTTT
>-|TRBV18|-|TRBJ2-7
CASSPPVPPDEQYF
TGTGCCAGCTCACCACCGGTTCCTCCCGACGAGCAGTACTTC
>-|TRBV28|-|TRBJ2-2
CASSLQSRNTGELFF
TGTGCCAGCAGTTTACAGTCAAGGAACACCGGGGAGCTGTTTTTT
>-|TRBV5-1|-|TRBJ2-1
CASSLDTPSYNEQFF
TGCGCCAGCAGCTTGGATACCCCATCCTACAATGAGCAGTTCTTC
>-|TRBV6-6|TRBD1|TRBJ2-1
CASSPGTGGDQNEQFF
TGTGCCAGCAGCCCCGGGACAGGGGGTGATCAGAATGAGCAGTTCTTC